This TCR beta chain was captured in a study of T cells in Graves' hyperthyroidism and ophthalmopathy. Findings and limits, study-wide: Peripheral blood also featured most of the thyroid clonotypes expanded above 0.001.

This clonotype was picked up many times. Its matching antigen is unknown. V lost 6 bases and J lost 3, with 12 bases in between. Germline assignment: CDR1 MNHEY and CDR2 SVGEGT. The length of the CDR3 is 14 residues. RNA transcripts served as the template for amplifying TCR beta CDR3 regions. HTBI primers were used for first-round RT-PCR of the TCR CDR3. One entry per CDR3 protein results from TCRdb running MiXCR on the multiplex PCR reads. The sample has about 200,000 distinct CDR3 sequences, approximately 16% seen once. Patients having uncontrolled infection, another autoimmune disease, pregnancy or lactation were not included.

The sample taken for sequencing was blood. This TCR was sampled from a man aged 35-49 years with Graves' hyperthyroidism. The chain couples TRBV6-2 or TRBV6-3 to TRBJ1-5; D is uncertain. The chain's CDR3 is CASRSQILNQPQHF. The CDR3 DNA sequence: TGTGCCAGCAGGTCACAGATACTCAATCAGCCCCAGCATTTT.